Below, 23 T cell receptor beta chains from the same sample are listed, as sequenced in a study of blood T cell repertoires in COVID-19. Method: immunoSEQ multiplex PCR; TCRdb's copy keeps in-frame clones and lacks some. The table includes approximately 220,000 clones, roughly 89% detected once. Sequencing was done on a sample of PBMCs or T cells enriched from blood (not recorded which). The origin of the receptors is a woman aged 40 to 55 with acute COVID-19.

This clone came up a few times. V usage is TRBV27 and J usage is TRBJ1-6, with 10 bases fitting TRBD1. CDR3 length equals 17 residues. V gave up 5 bases and J gave up 4 bases; unmatched junction bases: 8. Germline values: CDR1 MNHEY, CDR2 SMNVEV (reference sequence). CDR3 sequence: CASSLGQGLFYNSPLHF. The CDR3 DNA sequence: TGTGCCAGCAGTCTGGGACAGGGGTTATTTTATAATTCACCCCTCCACTTT.

The chain uses TRBV7-8 and TRBJ2-2; perhaps TRBD2 as D (6 bases). Per germline, CDR1 SGHVS and CDR2 FQNEAQ. The length of the CDR3 is 13 residues. Trimming cost V 5 bases and J 3 bases, with 7 bases left between them. CDR3: CASSRDYTGELFF. The DNA for the CDR3 is TGTGCCAGCAGCCGGGACTACACCGGGGAGCTGTTTTTT.

This sequence joins TRBV23-1 and TRBJ2-7; D remains unclear. TRBV23-1 is placed among ORFs of uncertain function. V was cut by 2 bases and J by 2 bases, with 10 bases left in between. The CDR3 has 14 residues. CDR3 protein: CASSQDSGTYEQYF. The CDR3 DNA reads TGCGCCAGCAGTCAAGACTCCGGAACCTACGAGCAGTACTTC.

The CDR3 is CASSSSGGNTIYF. The DNA of the CDR3 is TGTGCCAGCAGTTCTTCAGGGGGAAACACCATATATTTT. The V gene is TRBV28, the J gene TRBJ1-3; perhaps TRBD1 as D (5 bases). Germline V gene data show CDR1 as MDHEN and CDR2 as SYDVKM. Trimming shortened V by 4 bases and J by 4 bases, and 8 bases separated the two germline ends. This CDR3 comprises 13 residues.

This chain connects TRBV5-6 to TRBJ1-2; unclear D gene. There are 15 residues in the CDR3. V lost 0 bases to trimming and J lost 4 bases, with 13 bases between them. Germline CDR1 and CDR2: SGHDT and YYEEEE. CDR3 bases: TGTGCCAGCAGCTTGGAGGCGGCCCGTTCCTATGGCTACACCTTC. This encodes CASSLEAARSYGYTF. Complete variable domain (other parts from reference TRBV5-6 and TRBJ1-2): DAGVTQSPTHLIKTRGQQVTLRCSPKSGHDTVSWYQQALGQGPQFIFQYYEEEERQRGNFPDRFSGHQFPNYSSELNVNALLLGDSALYLCASSLEAARSYGYTFGSGTRLTVV.

V gene TRBV7-2 combines with J gene TRBJ1-4, with 7 bases that match TRBD1. The CDR3 consists of 14 residues. V was pared by 4 bases and J by 8 bases, with 7 bases of the junction left unmatched. Germline values: CDR1 SGHTA, CDR2 FQGNSA. In DNA, the CDR3 is TGTGCCAGCAGCTCGACAGGGTATTACGAAAAACTGTTTTTT. Amino acids: CASSSTGYYEKLFF.

The chain uses TRBV14 and TRBJ1-2; TRBD1 might be the D (5 bases). Germline CDR1 SGHDN, CDR2 FVKESK. The V and J ends lost 0 bases and 4 bases respectively, with 15 bases between them. CDR3 length: 16 amino acids. CDR3 bases: TGTGCCAGCAGCCAAGAACCCAGGGCCGATCTCTATGGCTACACCTTC. The encoded protein is CASSQEPRADLYGYTF.

Comments on this clone: The junction does not match germline at one end; this may be a read error. V usage is TRBV2 and J usage is TRBJ1-2; no definite D call. There are 15 residues in the CDR3. The germline gives CDR1 SNHLY, CDR2 FYNNEI. CDR3 sequence: CASSESVGLKYDYTF. The DNA of the CDR3 is TGTGCCAGCAGTGAATCGGTTGGTCTTAAGTATGACTACACCTTC.

CDR3 nucleotide sequence: TGCGCCAGCAGTGAGCGGGGAGCACTCTACGAGCAGTACTTC. This translates into CASSERGALYEQYF. The V and J genes are TRBV10-2 and TRBJ2-7, with a weak D call TRBD2 (5 bases). V lost 2 bases, J lost 3 bases, and 11 bases lay in between. The length of the CDR3 is 14 residues. Looked up from germline, CDR1 is WSHSY and CDR2 is SAAADI.

The chain couples TRBV6-5 to TRBJ1-1, with D possibly being TRBD1 (5 bases). This CDR3 region has 11 residues. V was pared by 4 bases and J by 11 bases, with 11 bases between. Germline V gene lookup returns CDR1 MNHEY and CDR2 SVGAGI. CDR3 residues: CASSSRGMAFF. The CDR3 DNA is TGTGCCAGCAGTTCCCGGGGGATGGCTTTCTTT.

V is TRBV13 and J is TRBJ2-3; tentative D call: TRBD1 (5 bases). The CDR3 has 15 amino acids. With 4 bases removed from V and 0 bases from J, the gap between germline ends came to 11 bases. The germline V gene has CDR1 PRHDT and CDR2 FYEKMQ (reference sequence). DNA of the CDR3: TGTGCCAGCAGCTCGGACACCCTTAGCACAGATACGCAGTATTTT. It yields the protein CASSSDTLSTDTQYF.

This clone has a handful of counts. The V call is TRBV6-4, the J call TRBJ1-1, with TRBD1 matching 7 bases. The CDR3 length is 14 residues. Germline V CDR1 and CDR2: MRHNA, SNTAGT. With 5 bases clipped from V and 5 bases from J, the junction kept 8 bases outside the gene matches. DNA for the CDR3: TGTGCCAGCAGTCCCGGACAGGAGCGGACTGAAGCTTTCTTT. This translates into CASSPGQERTEAFF.

V usage is TRBV13 and J usage is TRBJ1-2; 10 nucleotides line up with TRBD1. The trim removed 6 bases at V and 6 bases at J, leaving 10 bases unmatched. This CDR3 has 15 residues. Germline lookup yields CDR1 PRHDT and CDR2 FYEKMQ (reference sequence). The CDR3 DNA sequence: TGTGCCAGCAGTAGGGGACAGGGGAACGTGAATGGCTACACCTTC. The encoded protein is CASSRGQGNVNGYTF.

The genes are TRBV4-2 and TRBJ1-1; D call uncertain. CDR3 length equals 12 residues. Germline CDR1 is LGHNA and CDR2 is YNFKEQ. Trimming took off 3 bases at V and 6 bases at J, with 8 bases between the two ends. The CDR3 region is CASSQETAEAFF. The CDR3 DNA reads as TGTGCCAGCAGCCAGGAAACAGCTGAAGCTTTCTTT.

This clone showed up just a few times. The J gene is TRBJ1-4, the V gene TRBV7-9, with D unclear. V dropped 5 bases and J dropped 5 bases, with 12 bases sitting between them. Germline V gives CDR1 SEHNR, CDR2 FQNEAQ (reference sequence). This CDR3 has 14 amino acids. In DNA form, the CDR3 reads TGTGCCAGCAGCAACACCGGGAGAAATGAAAAACTGTTTTTT. Encoded protein: CASSNTGRNEKLFF.

The genes are TRBV19 and TRBJ1-1; 9 bases match TRBD1. J gave up 8 bases and V 3 bases, and 7 bases lay outside the gene matches. The CDR3 consists of 14 residues. Germline values: CDR1 LNHDA, CDR2 SQIVND (reference sequence). The CDR3: CASSIKGGTGEAFF. CDR3 nucleotide sequence: TGTGCCAGTAGTATTAAGGGGGGGACAGGGGAAGCTTTCTTT.

The rearrangement joins TRBV19 to TRBJ1-1, with 12 nucleotides matching TRBD1. Germline V gene sequence: CDR1 LNHDA, CDR2 SQIVND (reference sequence). The ends lost 3 bases at V and 4 bases at J; junction bases unmatched: 9. The CDR3 sequence is 17 residues long. The CDR3: CASSMLGTGGTVTEAFF. The CDR3 nucleotides read TGTGCCAGTAGTATGTTAGGGACAGGGGGCACAGTCACTGAAGCTTTCTTT.

The chain couples TRBV19 to TRBJ1-2; possible D gene TRBD1, 5 bases. The CDR3 runs to 15 residues. In germline, CDR1 is LNHDA, CDR2 SQIVND (reference sequence). V lost 3 bases to trimming and J lost 0 bases, with 11 bases between them. The CDR3 is CASSMWGRTNYGYTF. CDR3 sequence (DNA): TGTGCCAGTAGTATGTGGGGCCGCACTAACTATGGCTACACCTTC.

This rearrangement joins TRBV14 to TRBJ2-7, with 12 bases lining up with TRBD2. The CDR3 extends over 15 amino acids. Germline V gene data show CDR1 as SGHDN and CDR2 as FVKESK. Unmatched junction bases numbered 3, after V lost 2 bases and J lost 4 bases. The CDR3 DNA is TGTGCCAGCAGCCAATTACTAGCGGGGGGATACGAGCAGTACTTC. Translated: CASSQLLAGGYEQYF.

This sequence joins TRBV5-5 and TRBJ1-5; a possible D gene is TRBD1 (6 bases). Germline CDR1 and CDR2: SGHKS and YYEKEE (reference sequence). Trimming pared 4 bases from V and 7 bases from J, leaving 18 bases between. CDR3 length equals 15 residues. The CDR3 region has the DNA TGTGCCAGCAGCATGGAGGGGGGGAACGGCCAGCCCCAGCATTTT. The encoded protein is CASSMEGGNGQPQHF.

The CDR3 nucleotides are TGTGCCATCAGTGAGTCCCCAGGCGCCGTAAATTCACCCCTCCACTTT. Its protein is CAISESPGAVNSPLHF. V usage is TRBV10-3 and J usage is TRBJ1-6; no definite D call. Germline CDR1 and CDR2: ENHRY and SYGVKD. The CDR3 is 16 amino acids. V lost 0 bases and J lost 7, with 13 bases in between.

This chain uses TRBV27 with TRBJ1-1; weak D call: TRBD1 (6 bases). The CDR3 contains 15 residues. Germline V lookup: CDR1 MNHEY, CDR2 SMNVEV (reference sequence). V dropped 0 bases and J dropped 4 bases, with 12 bases sitting between them. The CDR3: CASSLSSTGSTEAFF. CDR3 sequence (DNA): TGTGCCAGCAGTTTATCGTCAACAGGGAGCACTGAAGCTTTCTTT.

This rearrangement joins TRBV24-1 to TRBJ1-2; TRBD1 matches 8 bases. The CDR3 is made up of 15 amino acids. With 7 bases clipped from V and 5 bases from J, the junction kept 11 bases outside the gene matches. Germline V CDR1 and CDR2: KGHDR, SFDVKD. CDR3 sequence reads: CATSKSGGEPYGYTF. CDR3 DNA: TGTGCCACCAGCAAATCAGGGGGCGAGCCGTATGGCTACACCTTC.